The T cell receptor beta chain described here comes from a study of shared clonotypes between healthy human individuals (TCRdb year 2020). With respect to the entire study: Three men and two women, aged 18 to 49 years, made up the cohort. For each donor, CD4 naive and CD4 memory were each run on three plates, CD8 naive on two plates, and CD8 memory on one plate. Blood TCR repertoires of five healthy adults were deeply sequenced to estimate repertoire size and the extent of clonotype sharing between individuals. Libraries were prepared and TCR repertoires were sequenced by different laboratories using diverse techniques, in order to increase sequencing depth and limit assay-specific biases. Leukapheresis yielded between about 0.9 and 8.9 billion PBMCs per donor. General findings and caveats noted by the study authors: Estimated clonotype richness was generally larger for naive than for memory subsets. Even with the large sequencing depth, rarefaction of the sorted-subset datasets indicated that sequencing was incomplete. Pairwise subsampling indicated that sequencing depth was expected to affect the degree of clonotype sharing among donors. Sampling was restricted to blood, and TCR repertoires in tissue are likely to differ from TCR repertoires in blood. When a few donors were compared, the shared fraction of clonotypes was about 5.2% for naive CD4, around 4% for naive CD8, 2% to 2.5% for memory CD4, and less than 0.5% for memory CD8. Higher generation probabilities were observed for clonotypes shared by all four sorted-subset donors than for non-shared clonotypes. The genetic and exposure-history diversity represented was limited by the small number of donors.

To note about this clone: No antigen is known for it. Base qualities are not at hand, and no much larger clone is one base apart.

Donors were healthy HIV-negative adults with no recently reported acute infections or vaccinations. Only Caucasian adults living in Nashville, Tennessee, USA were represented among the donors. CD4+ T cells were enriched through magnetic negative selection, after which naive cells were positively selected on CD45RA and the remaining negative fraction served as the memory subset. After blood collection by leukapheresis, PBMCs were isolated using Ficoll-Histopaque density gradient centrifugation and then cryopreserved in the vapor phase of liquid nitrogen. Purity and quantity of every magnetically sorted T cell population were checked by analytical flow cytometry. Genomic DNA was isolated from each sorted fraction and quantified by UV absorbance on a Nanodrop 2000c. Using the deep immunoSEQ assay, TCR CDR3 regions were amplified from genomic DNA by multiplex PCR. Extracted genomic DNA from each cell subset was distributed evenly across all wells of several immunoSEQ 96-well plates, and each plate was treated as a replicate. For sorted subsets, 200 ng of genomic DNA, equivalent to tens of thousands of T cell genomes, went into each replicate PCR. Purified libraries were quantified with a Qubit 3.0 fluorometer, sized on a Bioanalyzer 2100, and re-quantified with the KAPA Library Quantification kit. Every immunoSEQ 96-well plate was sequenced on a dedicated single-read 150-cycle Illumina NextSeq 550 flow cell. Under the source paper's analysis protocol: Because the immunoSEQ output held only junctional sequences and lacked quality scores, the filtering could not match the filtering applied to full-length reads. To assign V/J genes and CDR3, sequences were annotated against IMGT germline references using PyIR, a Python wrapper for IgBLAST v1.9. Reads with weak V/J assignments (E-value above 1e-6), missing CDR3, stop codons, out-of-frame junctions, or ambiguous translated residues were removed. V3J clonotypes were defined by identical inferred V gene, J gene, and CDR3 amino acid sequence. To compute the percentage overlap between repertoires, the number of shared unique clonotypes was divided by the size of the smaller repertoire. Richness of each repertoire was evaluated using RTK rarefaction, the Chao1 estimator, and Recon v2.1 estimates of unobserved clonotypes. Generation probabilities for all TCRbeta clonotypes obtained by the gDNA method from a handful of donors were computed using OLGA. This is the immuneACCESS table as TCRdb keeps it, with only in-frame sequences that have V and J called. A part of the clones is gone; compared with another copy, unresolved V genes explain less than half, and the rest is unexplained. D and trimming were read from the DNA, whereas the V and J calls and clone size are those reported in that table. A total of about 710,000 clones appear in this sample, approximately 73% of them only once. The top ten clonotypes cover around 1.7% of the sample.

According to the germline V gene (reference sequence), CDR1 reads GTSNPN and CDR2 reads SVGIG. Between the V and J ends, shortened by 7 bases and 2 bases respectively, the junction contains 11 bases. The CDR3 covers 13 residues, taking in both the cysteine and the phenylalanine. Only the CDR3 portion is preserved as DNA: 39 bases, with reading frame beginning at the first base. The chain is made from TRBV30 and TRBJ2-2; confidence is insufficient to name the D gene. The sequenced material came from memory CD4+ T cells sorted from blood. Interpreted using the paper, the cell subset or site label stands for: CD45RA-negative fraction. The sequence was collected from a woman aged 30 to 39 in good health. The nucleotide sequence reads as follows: TGTGCCTTAGACTCGATAAACACCGGGGAGCTGTTTTTT. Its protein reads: CALDSINTGELFF.